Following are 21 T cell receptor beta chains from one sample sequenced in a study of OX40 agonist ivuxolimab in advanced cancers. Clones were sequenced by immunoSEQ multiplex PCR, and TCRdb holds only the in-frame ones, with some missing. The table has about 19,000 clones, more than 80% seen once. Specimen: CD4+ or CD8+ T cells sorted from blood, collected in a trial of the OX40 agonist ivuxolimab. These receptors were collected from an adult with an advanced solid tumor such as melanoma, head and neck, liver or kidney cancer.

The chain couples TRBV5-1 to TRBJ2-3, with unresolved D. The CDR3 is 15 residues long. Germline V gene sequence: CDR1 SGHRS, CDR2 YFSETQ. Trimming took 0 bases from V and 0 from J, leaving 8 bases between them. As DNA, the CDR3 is TGCGCCAGCAGCTTGGCCGGAGATAGCACAGATACGCAGTATTTT. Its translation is CASSLAGDSTDTQYF.

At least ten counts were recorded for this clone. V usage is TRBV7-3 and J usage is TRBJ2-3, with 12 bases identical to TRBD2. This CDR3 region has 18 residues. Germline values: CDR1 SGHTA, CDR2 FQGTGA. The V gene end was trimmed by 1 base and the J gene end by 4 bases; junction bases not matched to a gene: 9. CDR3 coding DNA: TGTGCCAGCAGCTTAATCCCTCGACTAGCGGGGGCAGCAGATACGCAGTATTTT. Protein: CASSLIPRLAGAADTQYF.

The CDR3 protein is CAISEPWTGDTEAFF. The CDR3 bases are TGTGCCATCAGTGAGCCCTGGACAGGGGACACTGAAGCTTTCTTT. J is TRBJ1-1 and V is TRBV10-3; 9 bases map to TRBD1. The CDR3 is 15 residues long. V shed 2 bases, J shed 3 bases, and the junction held 4 bases outside the gene matches. Germline V gene sequence: CDR1 ENHRY, CDR2 SYGVKD.

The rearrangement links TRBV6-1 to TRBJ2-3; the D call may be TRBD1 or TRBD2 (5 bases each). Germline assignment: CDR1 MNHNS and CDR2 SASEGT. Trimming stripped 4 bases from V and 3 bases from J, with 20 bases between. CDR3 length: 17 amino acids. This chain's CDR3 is CASSASLVGVWTDTQYF. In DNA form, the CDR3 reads TGTGCCAGCAGTGCCTCCCTTGTGGGGGTCTGGACAGATACGCAGTATTTT.

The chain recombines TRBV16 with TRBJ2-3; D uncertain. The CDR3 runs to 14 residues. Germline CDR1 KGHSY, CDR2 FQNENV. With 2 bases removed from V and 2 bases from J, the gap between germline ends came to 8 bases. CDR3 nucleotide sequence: TGTGCCAGCAGCCAAGATCCCTACACAGATACGCAGTATTTT. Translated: CASSQDPYTDTQYF.

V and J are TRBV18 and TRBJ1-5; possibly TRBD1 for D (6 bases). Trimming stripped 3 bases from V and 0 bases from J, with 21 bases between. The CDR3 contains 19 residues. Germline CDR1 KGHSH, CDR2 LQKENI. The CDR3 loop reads CASSPQGGLSETSNQPQHF. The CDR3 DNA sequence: TGTGCCAGCTCACCTCAAGGGGGGTTGAGTGAAACTAGCAATCAGCCCCAGCATTTT. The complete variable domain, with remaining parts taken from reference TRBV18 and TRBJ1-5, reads NAGVMQNPRHLVRRRGQEARLRCSPMKGHSHVYWYRQLPEEGLKFMVYLQKENIIDESGMPKERFSAEFPKEGPSILRIQQVVRGDSAAYFCASSPQGGLSETSNQPQHFGDGTRLSIL.

DNA for the CDR3: TGTGCCAGCGAGGACAGGGGACCCGGCGAGCAGTACTTC. This translates into CASEDRGPGEQYF. V gene TRBV28 combines with J gene TRBJ2-7; 9 bases are a match to TRBD1. The J segment lost 6 bases and the V segment lost 8 bases, leaving 8 bases of the junction unmatched. This CDR3 contains 13 residues. Germline loops: CDR1 MDHEN, CDR2 SYDVKM.

CDR3 in DNA: TGTGCCAGCAGCGAAGGGACAGACTACAATGAGCAGTTCTTC. Translation: CASSEGTDYNEQFF. This chain connects TRBV9 to TRBJ2-1; 7 bases agree with TRBD1. The CDR3 extends over 14 amino acids. The germline gives CDR1 SGDLS, CDR2 YYNGEE. V was pared by 3 bases and J by 3 bases, with 3 bases of the junction left unmatched.

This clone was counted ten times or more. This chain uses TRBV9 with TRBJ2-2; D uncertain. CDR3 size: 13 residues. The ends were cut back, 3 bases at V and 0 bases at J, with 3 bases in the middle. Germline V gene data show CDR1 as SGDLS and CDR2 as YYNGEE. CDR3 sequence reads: CASSASNTGELFF. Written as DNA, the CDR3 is TGTGCCAGCAGCGCCTCGAACACCGGGGAGCTGTTTTTT.

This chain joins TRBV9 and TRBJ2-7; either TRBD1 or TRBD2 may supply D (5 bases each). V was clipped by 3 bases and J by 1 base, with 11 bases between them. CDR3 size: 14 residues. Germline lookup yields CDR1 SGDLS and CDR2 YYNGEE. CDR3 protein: CASSGRDGSYEQYF. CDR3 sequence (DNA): TGTGCCAGCAGCGGCCGGGACGGATCCTACGAGCAGTACTTC.

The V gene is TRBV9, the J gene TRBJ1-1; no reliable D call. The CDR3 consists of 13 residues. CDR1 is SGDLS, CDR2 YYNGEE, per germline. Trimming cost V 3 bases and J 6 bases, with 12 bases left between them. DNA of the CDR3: TGTGCCAGCAGCGCCCCTCCGCAGGCTGAAGCTTTCTTT. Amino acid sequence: CASSAPPQAEAFF.

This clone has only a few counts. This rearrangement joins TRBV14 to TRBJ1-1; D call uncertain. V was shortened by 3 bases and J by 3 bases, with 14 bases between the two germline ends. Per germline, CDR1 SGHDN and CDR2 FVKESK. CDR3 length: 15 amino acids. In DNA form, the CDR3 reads TGTGCCAGCAGCCAGTTCCCAGGTTTTTACACTGAAGCTTTCTTT. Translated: CASSQFPGFYTEAFF. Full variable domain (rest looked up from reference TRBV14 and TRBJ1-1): EAGVTQFPSHSVIEKGQTVTLRCDPISGHDNLYWYRRVMGKEIKFLLHFVKESKQDESGMPNNRFLAERTGGTYSTLKVQPAELEDSGVYFCASSQFPGFYTEAFFGQGTRLTVV.

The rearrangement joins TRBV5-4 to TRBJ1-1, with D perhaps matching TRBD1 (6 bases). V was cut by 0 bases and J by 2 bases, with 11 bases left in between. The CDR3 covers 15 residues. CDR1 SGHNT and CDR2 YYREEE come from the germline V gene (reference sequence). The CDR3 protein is CASSLDRALNTEAFF. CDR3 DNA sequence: TGTGCCAGCAGCTTGGACAGGGCCCTCAACACTGAAGCTTTCTTT.

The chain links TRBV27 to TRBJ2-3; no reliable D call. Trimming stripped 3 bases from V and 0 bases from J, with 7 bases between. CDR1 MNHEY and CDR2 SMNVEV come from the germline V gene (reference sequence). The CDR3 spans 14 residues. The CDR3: CASSFQSSTDTQYF. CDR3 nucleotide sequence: TGTGCCAGCAGTTTTCAGTCTAGCACAGATACGCAGTATTTT.

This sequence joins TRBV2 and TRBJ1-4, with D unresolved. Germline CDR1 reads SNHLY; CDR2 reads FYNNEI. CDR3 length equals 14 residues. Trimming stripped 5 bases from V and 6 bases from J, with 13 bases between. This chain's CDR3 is CASSPRSLHEKLFF. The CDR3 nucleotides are TGTGCCAGCAGTCCACGGTCCCTACATGAAAAACTGTTTTTT.

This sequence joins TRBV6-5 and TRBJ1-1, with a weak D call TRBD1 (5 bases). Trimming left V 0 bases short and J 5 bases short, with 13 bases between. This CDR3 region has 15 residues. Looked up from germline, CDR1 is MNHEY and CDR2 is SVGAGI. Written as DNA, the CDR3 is TGTGCCAGCAGTTACTCGGGACTCCGAGGGACTGAAGCTTTCTTT. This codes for CASSYSGLRGTEAFF.

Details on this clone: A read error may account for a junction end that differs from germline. CDR3 bases: TGCGCCAGCAGCGCAAGCGGGGACGGTAACACTGAAGCTTTCTTT. Amino acid sequence: CASSASGDGNTEAFF. This chain connects TRBV5-3 to TRBJ1-1; tentative D call: TRBD1 (5 bases). TRBV5-3 is marked as an open reading frame, function uncertain. The CDR3 totals 15 residues.

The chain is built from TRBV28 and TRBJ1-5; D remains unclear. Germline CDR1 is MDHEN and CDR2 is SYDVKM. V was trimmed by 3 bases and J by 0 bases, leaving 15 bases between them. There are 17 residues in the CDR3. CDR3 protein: CASSFGKWGYSNQPQHF. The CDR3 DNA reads TGTGCCAGCAGTTTTGGGAAGTGGGGTTATAGCAATCAGCCCCAGCATTTT.

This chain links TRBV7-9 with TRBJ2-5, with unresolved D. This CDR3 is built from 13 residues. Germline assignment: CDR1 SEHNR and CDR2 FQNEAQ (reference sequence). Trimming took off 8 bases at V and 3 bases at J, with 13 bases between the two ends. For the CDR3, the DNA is TGTGCCAGCGCCGAGGCATACGAAGAGACCCAGTACTTC. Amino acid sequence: CASAEAYEETQYF.

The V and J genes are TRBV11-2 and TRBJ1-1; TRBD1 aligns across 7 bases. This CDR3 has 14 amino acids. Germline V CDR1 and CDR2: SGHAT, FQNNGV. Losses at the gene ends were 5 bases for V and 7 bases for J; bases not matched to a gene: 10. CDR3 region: CASSPRDRESEAFF. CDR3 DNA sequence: TGTGCCAGCAGCCCAAGAGACAGGGAGAGTGAAGCTTTCTTT.

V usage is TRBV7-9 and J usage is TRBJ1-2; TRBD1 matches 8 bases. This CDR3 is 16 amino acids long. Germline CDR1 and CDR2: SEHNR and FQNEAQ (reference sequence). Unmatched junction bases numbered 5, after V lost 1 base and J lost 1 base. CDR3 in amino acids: CASSLEGQGINYGYTF. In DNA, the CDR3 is TGTGCCAGCAGCTTAGAAGGACAGGGCATTAACTATGGCTACACCTTC.